The T cell receptor beta chain under discussion was sequenced for a study of post-analysis software for immune sequencing data. This clonotype was counted between two and nine times. Its antigen is currently unknown. General study results and limits: Controls showed lower frequencies than patients for roughly five TRBV segments, and TRBV5-6, TRBV5-1 and TRBV20-1 were among these.

V trimming: 2 bases; J trimming: 1 base; junction bases outside the gene matches: 5. CDR3 size: 14 residues. From germline, CDR1 is DFQATT and CDR2 SNEGSKA (reference sequence). Unique molecular identifiers were present in the TCR beta cDNA libraries. TCRdb reprocessed the PCR reads via MiXCR and lists one record per CDR3 protein. Here the sample spans hundreds of thousands of distinct CDR3 sequences, around 40% being singletons. The rearrangement joins TRBV20-1 to TRBJ2-7, with 7 nucleotides matching TRBD2. This sequence originates from a girl aged 5 to 17 with multiple sclerosis. Sequenced: blood. CDR3 in amino acids: CSARSVRESYEQYF. CDR3 in DNA: TGCAGTGCTAGAAGTGTGCGGGAGTCCTACGAGCAGTACTTC.